The 27 T cell receptor beta chains in this list originate from one sample, sequenced in a study of chemoradiotherapy in HPV16-positive cancers. TCRdb's table, derived via immunoSEQ multiplex PCR, lists solely in-frame clones and lacks some. Of over 10,000 clones listed, roughly 90% are singletons. This sample comprised blood, obtained from a patient who underwent chemoradiotherapy. The receptors derive from a human donor with HPV-associated anogenital cancer.

The gene calls are TRBV13 and TRBJ2-1; D remains unclear. This CDR3 contains 14 residues. Germline CDR1 PRHDT, CDR2 FYEKMQ (reference sequence). Trimming stripped 1 base from V and 0 bases from J, with 4 bases between. The CDR3 nucleotides read TGTGCCAGCAGCTTAGTGAGCTCCTACAATGAGCAGTTCTTC. It codes for CASSLVSSYNEQFF.

The chain carries TRBV10-3 and TRBJ1-5; D gene ambiguous. This CDR3 is built from 13 residues. Germline V gene lookup returns CDR1 ENHRY and CDR2 SYGVKD. Trimming removed 8 bases at V and 3 bases at J, with 11 bases between. Here the CDR3 reads CAISDGDNQPQHF. Written as DNA, the CDR3 is TGTGCCATCTCTGACGGGGACAATCAGCCCCAGCATTTT.

The chain couples TRBV30 to TRBJ2-7, with D perhaps matching TRBD2 (6 bases). The germline V and J ends were trimmed by 0 bases and 2 bases, with 8 bases remaining between them. Looked up from germline, CDR1 is GTSNPN and CDR2 is SVGIG (reference sequence). The CDR3 length is 13 residues. In nucleotides, the CDR3 is TGTGCCTGGAGTGTACGGGGGACCTACGAGCAGTACTTC. It translates to CAWSVRGTYEQYF.

J is TRBJ1-2 and V is TRBV30, with D tentatively TRBD1 (5 bases). Germline V gene data show CDR1 as GTSNPN and CDR2 as SVGIG (reference sequence). V was pared by 3 bases and J by 6 bases, with 38 bases between. The CDR3 loop spans 21 amino acids. CDR3 coding DNA: TGTGCCTGGAGAGTCTTCCTACCGCAACCCCCAGACAGACTACGGGGTGATGGCTACACCTTC. Translating gives CAWRVFLPQPPDRLRGDGYTF. Based on the CDR3 plus reference TRBV30 and TRBJ1-2, the full variable domain is SQTIHQWPATLVQPVGSPLSLECTVEGTSNPNLYWYRQAAGRGLQLLFYSVGIGQISSEVPQNLSASRPQDRQFILSSKKLLLSDSGFYLCAWRVFLPQPPDRLRGDGYTFGSGTRLTVV.

V usage is TRBV10-3 and J usage is TRBJ2-5; the D is unclear. Germline V gene lookup returns CDR1 ENHRY and CDR2 SYGVKD. The CDR3 consists of 14 residues. V was pared by 7 bases and J by 2 bases, with 14 bases between. The CDR3 DNA follows: TGTGCCATCAAACCGGGTGGGGTTCAAGAGACCCAGTACTTC. Its protein is CAIKPGGVQETQYF.

The CDR3 loop is CASSSGQAYGYTF. The CDR3 DNA sequence: TGTGCCAGCAGCTCGGGACAAGCCTATGGCTACACCTTC. The chain is built from TRBV5-4 and TRBJ1-2; tentatively, D is TRBD1 (6 bases). Germline V gives CDR1 SGHNT, CDR2 YYREEE (reference sequence). V was pared by 3 bases and J by 4 bases, with 10 bases between. This CDR3 has 13 amino acids.

The V call is TRBV10-2, the J call TRBJ1-2, with 7 bases aligning to TRBD1. V was pared by 6 bases and J by 4 bases, with 8 bases of the junction left unmatched. The CDR3 is 14 residues long. Germline V gene sequence: CDR1 WSHSY, CDR2 SAAADI. The CDR3 coding sequence is TGCGCCAGCAGAGAAACGGGACAGACCTATGGCTACACCTTC. It translates to CASRETGQTYGYTF.

The rearrangement uses TRBV6-5 and TRBJ2-5; D uncertain. Trimming took 0 bases from V and 1 from J, leaving 9 bases between them. Germline loops: CDR1 MNHEY, CDR2 SVGAGI. The CDR3 is made up of 15 amino acids. The CDR3 DNA follows: TGTGCCAGCAGTTACTCCCCCGGCAGCCAAGAGACCCAGTACTTC. Translating gives CASSYSPGSQETQYF.

The V and J genes are TRBV9 and TRBJ1-2; D gene ambiguous. V lost 3 bases and J 2 bases, leaving 2 bases between the germline ends. CDR3 length: 11 amino acids. Germline V gene sequence: CDR1 SGDLS, CDR2 YYNGEE. The CDR3 DNA reads as TGTGCCAGCAGCGCAAACTATGGCTACACCTTC. It yields the protein CASSANYGYTF.

This chain joins TRBV7-9 and TRBJ2-7; TRBD2 agrees at 9 bases. This CDR3 contains 13 residues. From germline, CDR1 is SEHNR and CDR2 FQNEAQ (reference sequence). The ends lost 10 bases at V and 2 bases at J; junction bases unmatched: 6. The CDR3 region has the DNA TGTGCCACCCAGCGGGGGGACACCTACGAGCAGTACTTC. It translates to CATQRGDTYEQYF.

This chain connects TRBV19 to TRBJ1-4; TRBD1 matches at 7 bases. In germline, CDR1 is LNHDA, CDR2 SQIVND (reference sequence). The J segment lost 8 bases and the V segment lost 5 bases, leaving 8 bases of the junction unmatched. The CDR3 spans 14 residues. The CDR3 loop is CASSPLRGLEKLFF. Here the CDR3 DNA reads TGTGCCAGTAGTCCCCTAAGGGGGCTGGAAAAACTGTTTTTT.

This clone was found once. The chain carries TRBV7-8 and TRBJ1-1; D unresolved. CDR3 length equals 13 residues. Germline CDR1 SGHVS, CDR2 FQNEAQ. V was shortened by 6 bases and J by 3 bases, with 11 bases between the two germline ends. This CDR3 is CASRNRRDTEAFF. Written as DNA, the CDR3 is TGTGCCAGCAGAAACCGGAGGGACACTGAAGCTTTCTTT.

This rearrangement joins TRBV11-2 to TRBJ1-2; D perhaps matches TRBD1 (6 bases). CDR1 is SGHAT and CDR2 is FQNNGV in the germline V gene. Trimming left V 5 bases short and J 4 bases short, with 14 bases between. This CDR3 is built from 14 residues. The CDR3 region is CASSTSRGGYGYTF. CDR3 nucleotides: TGTGCCAGCAGCACAAGCAGGGGCGGCTATGGCTACACCTTC.

In this sample, this clone turned up once. The chain has TRBV19 and TRBJ1-1; D unresolved. The CDR3 covers 13 residues. Trimming removed 7 bases from V and 1 base from J, with 10 bases in between. Germline loops: CDR1 LNHDA, CDR2 SQIVND (reference sequence). CDR3 protein: CASNLGGNTEAFF. The CDR3 region has the DNA TGTGCCAGTAATCTAGGTGGGAACACTGAAGCTTTCTTT. The entire variable domain, with the rest obtained from reference TRBV19 and TRBJ1-1, is as follows: DGGITQSPKYLFRKEGQNVTLSCEQNLNHDAMYWYRQDPGQGLRLIYYSQIVNDFQKGDIAEGYSVSREKKESFPLTVTSAQKNPTAFYLCASNLGGNTEAFFGQGTRLTVV.

This chain joins TRBV19 and TRBJ2-7; D perhaps matches TRBD2 (5 bases). V lost 2 bases to trimming and J lost 2 bases, with 10 bases between them. The germline CDR1 and CDR2 sequences are LNHDA and SQIVND (reference sequence). The length of the CDR3 is 14 residues. The chain's CDR3 is CASSILGATYEQYF. CDR3 DNA: TGTGCCAGTAGTATACTGGGAGCGACCTACGAGCAGTACTTC.

The chain is built from TRBV29-1 and TRBJ2-5; D possibly corresponds to TRBD2 (5 bases). Trimming stripped 2 bases from V and 5 bases from J, with 9 bases between. This CDR3 contains 12 residues. Germline lookup yields CDR1 SQVTM and CDR2 ANQGSEA. The CDR3 region is CSVELRGETQYF. CDR3 DNA: TGCAGCGTTGAACTGCGCGGGGAGACCCAGTACTTC.

The chain is built from TRBV18 and TRBJ1-1; D is unresolved. Germline-derived CDR1 and CDR2 are KGHSH and LQKENI. V lost 3 bases and J lost 2, with 10 bases in between. The CDR3 spans 14 residues. The CDR3 sequence: CASSPQRGNTEAFF. CDR3 nucleotide sequence: TGTGCCAGCTCACCTCAACGTGGAAACACTGAAGCTTTCTTT.

DNA for the CDR3: TGTGCCTGGGGACAGTTCTCTGGGGCCAACGTCCTGACTTTC. It yields the protein CAWGQFSGANVLTF. The chain combines TRBV30 with TRBJ2-6, with D tentatively TRBD1 (6 bases). This CDR3 region has 14 residues. The V end lost 5 bases, the J end lost 0 bases, and 8 bases lay between the germline ends. The germline gives CDR1 GTSNPN, CDR2 SVGIG (reference sequence).

A single count supports this clone. The chain recombines TRBV6-5 with TRBJ1-6; no firm D call. The CDR3 is made up of 12 amino acids. V shed 4 bases and J shed 10 bases, with 8 bases lying between them. Germline assignment: CDR1 MNHEY and CDR2 SVGAGI. The DNA of the CDR3 is TGTGCCAGCAGTTGGGGAAAATCACCCCTCCACTTT. It specifies CASSWGKSPLHF.

The chain couples TRBV21-1 to TRBJ2-7; the DNA was not used to check the table's D call, TRBD2. TRBV21-1 is annotated as a pseudogene. The CDR3 runs 14 residues. This CDR3 reads CASRAEPPPYEQYF. As DNA, the CDR3 is TGTGCCAGCAGGGCGGAGCCTCCCCCCTACGAGCAGTACTTC.

For the CDR3, the DNA is TGTGCCAGCAGCGCGACAGGGGGCGCGACGGGAAACACCATATATTTT. This translates into CASSATGGATGNTIYF. The chain carries TRBV9 and TRBJ1-3; 10 bases align to TRBD1. V lost 3 bases, J lost 4 bases, and 7 bases stayed unmatched. There are 16 residues in the CDR3. Per germline, CDR1 SGDLS and CDR2 YYNGEE. Variable domain in full (rest from reference TRBV9 and TRBJ1-3): DSGVTQTPKHLITATGQRVTLRCSPRSGDLSVYWYQQSLDQGLQFLIQYYNGEERAKGNILERFSAQQFPDLHSELNLSSLELGDSALYFCASSATGGATGNTIYFGEGSWLTVV.

The V and J genes are TRBV6-5 and TRBJ2-5; TRBD2 matches 8 bases. The CDR3 spans 14 residues. Germline CDR1 is MNHEY and CDR2 is SVGAGI. Unmatched junction bases numbered 7, after V lost 7 bases and J lost 3 bases. This CDR3 is CASTPGGGKETQYF. The CDR3, as DNA: TGTGCCAGCACTCCCGGGGGGGGAAAAGAGACCCAGTACTTC.

The chain joins TRBV4-1 to TRBJ2-2; D is ambiguous. The CDR3 spans 14 residues. Trimming removed 0 bases at V and 9 bases at J, with 11 bases between. Germline CDR1 reads MGHRA; CDR2 reads YSYEKL. For the CDR3, the DNA is TGCGCCAGCAGCCAAGAGGGATTAGCTCGGGAGCTGTTTTTT. Translated: CASSQEGLARELFF.

This rearrangement joins TRBV7-3 to TRBJ2-2; tentative D call: TRBD2 (6 bases). V was pared by 1 base and J by 4 bases, with 10 bases between. CDR3 size: 15 residues. Per the germline V gene, CDR1 is SGHTA and CDR2 is FQGTGA. The DNA for the CDR3 is TGTGCCAGCAGCTTAAGCCAGGGAGGCACCGGGGAGCTGTTTTTT. It translates to CASSLSQGGTGELFF.

The chain recombines TRBV18 with TRBJ1-5, with TRBD1 matching 9 bases. Germline loops: CDR1 KGHSH, CDR2 LQKENI. The CDR3 contains 15 residues. V shed 6 bases, J shed 5 bases, and the junction held 8 bases outside the gene matches. This chain's CDR3 is CASSQGQGRDQPQHF. The DNA for the CDR3 is TGTGCCAGCTCCCAGGGACAGGGTAGGGATCAGCCCCAGCATTTT.

This chain uses TRBV7-6 with TRBJ2-7; 9 nucleotides match TRBD1. Losses at the gene ends were 5 bases for V and 4 bases for J; bases not matched to a gene: 18. This CDR3 spans 18 amino acids. Germline V gene data show CDR1 as SGHVS and CDR2 as FNYEAQ. The CDR3 DNA reads as TGTGCCAGCAGCCTACGAGATGCCGGGACAGGGAGGGGGTACGAGCAGTACTTC. This codes for CASSLRDAGTGRGYEQYF.

The V call is TRBV27, the J call TRBJ1-6, with a possible D match to TRBD1 (5 bases). V lost 5 bases and J 3 bases, leaving 11 bases between the germline ends. This CDR3 is built from 15 residues. The germline gives CDR1 MNHEY, CDR2 SMNVEV (reference sequence). The CDR3 here is CASSTDSLYNSPLHF. Written as DNA, the CDR3 is TGTGCCAGCAGTACAGACAGCCTCTATAATTCACCCCTCCACTTT.